These 29 T cell receptor beta chains were sequenced from one sample in a study of T cells in Graves' hyperthyroidism and ophthalmopathy. Using RNA transcripts as the source, TCR beta CDR3 regions were amplified. TCR CDR3 regions were first amplified by RT-PCR with HTBI primers. MiXCR was run by TCRdb on the multiplex PCR reads, yielding one entry per CDR3 protein. There are approximately 710,000 distinct CDR3 sequences in the sample; 17% occur only once, and roughly a sixth lies in the top ten. The specimen sequenced was blood. These receptors originate from a man between 50 and 59 years old with Graves' hyperthyroidism.

The rearrangement links TRBV28 to TRBJ2-5; TRBD2 matches at 9 bases. V lost 3 bases and J lost 4; bases outside the gene matches: 6. Per the germline V gene, CDR1 is MDHEN and CDR2 is SYDVKM. CDR3 length: 15 residues. The DNA of the CDR3 is TGTGCCAGCAGTTTTTCTGGCGGGAGGGCAGAGACCCAGTACTTC. Its protein is CASSFSGGRAETQYF.

The sample holds many counts of this clonotype. V usage is TRBV12-3 or TRBV12-4 and J usage is TRBJ2-7; D perhaps matches TRBD2 (5 bases). This CDR3 has 15 residues. Trimming stripped 2 bases from V and 0 bases from J, with 11 bases between. CDR3 protein: CASSLTRTLSYEQYF. The DNA of the CDR3 is TGTGCCAGCAGTTTAACCCGGACTCTCTCCTACGAGCAGTACTTC.

This clonotype was found many times. The genes are TRBV30 and TRBJ1-2; D is ambiguous. The CDR3 loop spans 12 amino acids. The V and J ends lost 1 base and 4 bases respectively, with 7 bases between them. Germline CDR1 and CDR2: GTSNPN and SVGIG (reference sequence). In nucleotides, the CDR3 is TGTGCCTGGAGTGCGGCTGGCTATGGCTACACCTTC. Translation: CAWSAAGYGYTF.

There are a few counts of this clonotype. The chain is built from TRBV28 and TRBJ1-2; 8 nucleotides line up with TRBD1. V lost 7 bases to trimming and J lost 3 bases; unmatched junction nucleotides: 10. The CDR3 runs 15 residues. Germline V CDR1 and CDR2: MDHEN, SYDVKM. CDR3: CASTDTGQDYYGYTF. In DNA form, the CDR3 reads TGTGCCAGCACGGACACGGGACAGGACTACTATGGCTACACCTTC.

Many counts were recorded for this clonotype. The V gene is TRBV24-1, the J gene TRBJ2-1, with a tentative D call TRBD1 (8 bases). Germline V CDR1 and CDR2: KGHDR, SFDVKD. Trimming took off 4 bases at V and 2 bases at J, with 14 bases between the two ends. CDR3 length equals 16 residues. This CDR3 reads CATSEGEGQAYNEQFF. CDR3 in DNA: TGTGCCACCAGTGAGGGGGAGGGACAGGCCTACAATGAGCAGTTCTTC.

This clonotype was detected many times. V and J are TRBV7-2 and TRBJ2-2; D gene ambiguous. The CDR3 totals 13 residues. Germline lookup yields CDR1 SGHTA and CDR2 FQGNSA. Trimming removed 8 bases from V and 6 bases from J, with 13 bases in between. The CDR3 loop is CASRYEGAGELFF. The CDR3 bases are TGTGCCAGCCGATACGAAGGTGCCGGGGAGCTGTTTTTT.

This clonotype was counted at least ten times. V and J are TRBV12-3 or TRBV12-4 and TRBJ1-5; D may be TRBD1 (5 bases). V shed 4 bases and J shed 3 bases, with 10 bases lying between them. The CDR3 is 14 amino acids. This CDR3 reads CASSSGVHNQPQHF. CDR3 sequence (DNA): TGTGCCAGCAGTTCGGGGGTCCACAATCAGCCCCAGCATTTT.

V gene TRBV14 combines with J gene TRBJ2-3; 12 bases align to TRBD2. V shed 4 bases and J 5 bases; nucleotides not matched to a gene: 10. Germline assignment: CDR1 SGHDN and CDR2 FVKESK. The CDR3 is made up of 17 amino acids. The CDR3 spells CASSLPRLAGAEDTQYF. DNA of the CDR3: TGTGCCAGCAGCCTACCCCGACTAGCGGGAGCTGAAGATACGCAGTATTTT.

This clonotype was counted between two and nine times. This sequence joins TRBV13 and TRBJ2-7, with D unresolved. The CDR3 extends over 16 amino acids. Trimming cost V 0 bases and J 3 bases, with 15 bases left between them. The germline V gene has CDR1 PRHDT and CDR2 FYEKMQ (reference sequence). CDR3 sequence: CASSLGPETVVYEQYF. CDR3 bases: TGTGCCAGCAGCTTAGGCCCCGAGACGGTCGTCTACGAGCAGTACTTC.

This clonotype was counted at least ten times. The chain joins TRBV28 to TRBJ1-2; D not certain. The germline V and J ends were trimmed by 5 bases and 2 bases, with 12 bases remaining between them. The germline V gene has CDR1 MDHEN and CDR2 SYDVKM. The CDR3 contains 14 residues. The CDR3 region is CASSTGGRNYGYTF. The CDR3 region has the DNA TGTGCCAGCAGTACCGGAGGACGGAACTATGGCTACACCTTC.

This clonotype was seen at least ten times. This chain uses TRBV7-8 with TRBJ1-5; TRBD1 might be the D (6 bases). Germline CDR1 and CDR2: SGHVS and FQNEAQ. The ends were cut back, 6 bases at V and 2 bases at J, with 11 bases in the middle. This CDR3 is 14 amino acids long. Here the CDR3 DNA reads TGTGCCAGCAGGGACAGTGGCGGCAATCAGCCCCAGCATTTT. Residues: CASRDSGGNQPQHF.

This clonotype was picked up many times. The chain combines TRBV6-1 with TRBJ2-3; D unclear. CDR1 and CDR2 from the germline V gene are MNHNS and SASEGT. The V end lost 1 base, the J end lost 1 base, and 9 bases lay between the germline ends. The CDR3 spans 15 residues. The CDR3 region has the DNA TGTGCCAGCAGTGAAGGCCCGACTCGCACAGATACGCAGTATTTT. The encoded protein is CASSEGPTRTDTQYF.

This clonotype has ten or more counts. The CDR3 loop reads CASSFSGMADTQYF. CDR3 coding DNA: TGTGCCAGCAGTTTTAGCGGGATGGCAGATACGCAGTATTTT. The chain is built from TRBV27 and TRBJ2-3; 8 bases are a match to TRBD2. V trimming: 3 bases; J trimming: 4 bases; junction bases outside the gene matches: 3. Germline loops: CDR1 MNHEY, CDR2 SMNVEV (reference sequence). CDR3 length: 14 amino acids.

This clonotype has ten or more counts. The chain carries TRBV7-9 and TRBJ2-1; D is perhaps TRBD2 (5 bases). The CDR3 runs 14 residues. The V and J ends lost 4 bases and 7 bases respectively, with 14 bases between them. Germline assignment: CDR1 SEHNR and CDR2 FQNEAQ (reference sequence). The chain's CDR3 is CASSSPRRRNEQFF. The CDR3 DNA sequence: TGTGCCAGCAGCTCCCCCCGGAGGAGGAATGAGCAGTTCTTC.

The CDR3 coding sequence is TGTGCCAGCGAGGTCTCTGGGGCCAACGTCCTGACTTTC. This codes for CASEVSGANVLTF. The chain recombines TRBV28 with TRBJ2-6; no reliable D call. The CDR3 covers 13 residues. In germline, CDR1 is MDHEN, CDR2 SYDVKM. Trimming took off 8 bases at V and 0 bases at J, with 5 bases between the two ends.

This clonotype came up a few times. The rearrangement uses TRBV4-1 and TRBJ2-1; D might be TRBD1 (5 bases). Germline CDR1 is MGHRA and CDR2 is YSYEKL. The CDR3 is 18 residues long. Trimming left V 0 bases short and J 0 bases short, with 15 bases between. The DNA for the CDR3 is TGCGCCAGCAGCCAAGATCAGGGCTTTACAAGCTCCTACAATGAGCAGTTCTTC. Translated, it gives CASSQDQGFTSSYNEQFF.

In its sample, this clonotype was seen a few times. The rearrangement links TRBV28 to TRBJ1-2; weak D call: TRBD1 (5 bases). V lost 3 bases and J 4 bases, leaving 12 bases between the germline ends. CDR3 length: 14 amino acids. Germline CDR1 and CDR2: MDHEN and SYDVKM. The CDR3 DNA reads TGTGCCAGCAGTTTTGGGGGTCCTCGCTATGGCTACACCTTC. Protein product: CASSFGGPRYGYTF.

At least ten counts were recorded for this clonotype. The chain is built from TRBV6-2 or TRBV6-3 and TRBJ2-7, with TRBD2 matching over 9 bases. Germline V gives CDR1 MNHEY, CDR2 SVGEGT. The CDR3 runs to 16 residues. V dropped 7 bases and J dropped 6; count of bases not matched to a gene: 16. The CDR3 here is CASTRHGLAGMVEQYF. The CDR3 coding sequence is TGTGCCAGCACCCGTCATGGGCTAGCGGGAATGGTCGAGCAGTACTTC.

The sample holds a few counts of this clonotype. This chain connects TRBV20-1 to TRBJ2-7, with 8 positions matching TRBD1. The junction had 10 bases not matched to a gene; V was cut back by 8 bases and J by 1 base. The CDR3 consists of 14 residues. Germline CDR1 DFQATT, CDR2 SNEGSKA (reference sequence). CDR3 loop: CSTDRVAVSYEQYF. CDR3 sequence (DNA): TGCAGTACGGACAGGGTGGCTGTTTCCTACGAGCAGTACTTC.

This clonotype was recorded a few times. This chain links TRBV12-3 or TRBV12-4 with TRBJ1-1; D might be TRBD1 (6 bases). The V and J ends lost 6 bases and 5 bases respectively, with 19 bases between them. This CDR3 comprises 15 residues. DNA of the CDR3: TGTGCCAGCAGACCCAGAGGGGGGGCGCGGACTGAAGCTTTCTTT. It specifies CASRPRGGARTEAFF.

This clonotype appeared many times. This chain joins TRBV20-1 and TRBJ2-7; D may correspond to TRBD1 or TRBD2 (5 bases each). Deletions cut 1 base from V and 6 bases from J, with 13 bases between. Germline V gives CDR1 DFQATT, CDR2 SNEGSKA (reference sequence). The CDR3 has 13 amino acids. CDR3 sequence reads: CSARGSGSSEQYF. The CDR3 DNA reads TGCAGTGCTAGAGGTTCAGGGAGTAGCGAGCAGTACTTC.

This clonotype was found many times. V gene TRBV11-2 combines with J gene TRBJ2-1, with D possibly matching TRBD1 (6 bases). The germline gives CDR1 SGHAT, CDR2 FQNNGV. V was shortened by 5 bases and J by 5 bases, with 25 bases between the two germline ends. This CDR3 region has 18 residues. CDR3 DNA: TGTGCCAGCAGCAGCCGGGACACCCTGAACGTAGGGGACAATGAGCAGTTCTTC. Its protein is CASSSRDTLNVGDNEQFF.

This clonotype was detected many times. V is TRBV27 and J is TRBJ2-7, with a tentative D call TRBD2 (5 bases). V lost 2 bases and J lost 2, with 10 bases in between. Per the germline V gene, CDR1 is MNHEY and CDR2 is SMNVEV (reference sequence). The CDR3 runs 14 residues. The CDR3 sequence is CASSLAERPYEQYF. The CDR3, as DNA: TGTGCCAGCAGTTTAGCGGAGCGGCCCTACGAGCAGTACTTC.

This chain links TRBV2 with TRBJ2-2; no definite D call. There are 16 residues in the CDR3. Trimming took 6 bases from V and 6 from J, leaving 20 bases between them. Looked up from germline, CDR1 is SNHLY and CDR2 is FYNNEI. For the CDR3, the DNA is TGTGCCAGCAGCCTGACATTTATGCCATCTCCCGGGGAGCTGTTTTTT. Encoded protein: CASSLTFMPSPGELFF.

This clonotype has at least ten counts. This rearrangement joins TRBV2 to TRBJ2-5; D remains ambiguous. The CDR3 spans 14 residues. Germline CDR1 SNHLY, CDR2 FYNNEI. V lost 3 bases and J lost 10, with 18 bases in between. CDR3 amino acids: CASSERHGVRNQYF. The CDR3 coding sequence is TGTGCCAGCAGTGAGCGGCACGGCGTTAGAAACCAGTACTTC.

This clonotype was recorded a few times. The rearrangement links TRBV6-1 to TRBJ2-7; a weak D match, TRBD2 (6 bases). CDR1 is MNHNS and CDR2 is SASEGT in the germline V gene. This CDR3 comprises 13 residues. This chain's CDR3 is CAGGAASSYEQYF. The CDR3, as DNA: TGTGCAGGAGGGGCAGCGAGCTCCTACGAGCAGTACTTC.

The chain uses TRBV6-1 and TRBJ2-2; TRBD2 matches at 14 bases. Germline assignment: CDR1 MNHNS and CDR2 SASEGT. CDR3 length equals 17 residues. Unmatched junction bases numbered 11, after V lost 7 bases and J lost 7 bases. CDR3 protein: CASNPRGTSGSNGELFF. The CDR3 nucleotides read TGTGCCAGCAACCCACGGGGGACTAGCGGGAGTAACGGGGAGCTGTTTTTT.

This clonotype came up many times. J is TRBJ1-5 and V is TRBV20-1; D is ambiguous. Germline V gene sequence: CDR1 DFQATT, CDR2 SNEGSKA (reference sequence). V was pared by 3 bases and J by 5 bases, with 17 bases between. The CDR3 consists of 15 residues. DNA of the CDR3: TGCAGTGCTAGCCCCAGCGGGTACAACGATCAGCCCCAGCATTTT. It encodes CSASPSGYNDQPQHF.

A word on this clonotype: Since a much larger clone is just one base distant, this may be a read error. The rearrangement links TRBV28 to TRBJ2-7; TRBD1 agrees at 7 bases. TRBJ2-1 matches the DNA end more closely, so the J call is doubtful. Germline V gene data show CDR1 as MDHEN and CDR2 as SYDVKM. This CDR3 contains 15 residues. This CDR3 reads CASEYKGAVDYEQFF. CDR3 coding DNA: TGTGCCAGCGAATACAAGGGGGCAGTTGACTACGAGCAGTTCTTC.